This note documents a single T cell receptor beta chain sequence. This clonotype was seen repeatedly, ten times or more. Its antigen has not been determined. No base qualities exist here, and no much larger clone lies one base off it. Libraries were prepared through PCR. Sequencing was performed on an Illumina HiSeq 2500. TCR library preparation used molecular barcoding, with unique molecular identifiers applied to normalize quantification of the TCRbeta repertoire. The public reads were run again by TCRdb, first through fastp at Q25 and then through MiXCR, and only productive beta chains were kept. When rows share a CDR3 protein, they turn into one entry using the most common DNA and genes. The sample records 100,000 to 120,000 distinct CDR3 sequences, 5% to 8% of which are singletons. The ten largest clonotypes hold roughly 24% of the sample. This sample is part of a study of T-cell reconstitution after alpha-beta-depleted transplantation in children (dated by TCRdb to 2015 to 2016). About the study as a whole: T-cell immune reconstitution after TCRalphabeta/CD19-depleted allogeneic hematopoietic cell transplantation in children was quantitatively tracked in the study by means of TCR repertoire profiling. The paper as a whole reports these results and caveats: In some patients, the high TCRbeta diversity seen at day 60 was put down to recipient T cells and intrathymic progenitors that had survived conditioning. About two months after transplant, the apparently early recovery of alphabetaT-cell counts reportedly depended on just several hundred clones that had expanded rapidly and came from non-depleted graft cells. Over subsequent months, a decline in hyperexpanded clone frequencies was noted, and after one year, T-cell counts and TCRbeta diversity were mostly ascribed to newly produced T cells.

The sample's treatment or condition label, in plain terms: allogeneic hematopoietic cell transplantation with graft depleted of TCRalphabeta T cells and CD19 B cells. TCRalphabeta/CD19-depleted allogeneic hematopoietic cell grafts were given to the transplant recipients, all of whom were children. The source material was PBMCs, mostly from graft donor cells, sampled 360 days after TCRalphabeta/CD19-depleted stem cell transplant. The receptor's source is a male patient between 2 and 10 years old who had a stem cell transplant for acute lymphoblastic leukemia, so the T cells may come from the graft donor.

This receptor has the CDR3 CATSDPPRGDNEQFF. The nucleotides read TGTGCCACCAGTGATCCCCCGCGGGGAGACAATGAGCAGTTCTTC. Rearrangement joined TRBV24-1 to TRBJ2-1; possibly the D gene is TRBD2, per 6 matching bases. Based on the germline V gene, the CDR1 and CDR2 sequences are KGHDR and SFDVKD. Spanning cysteine to phenylalanine, the CDR3 consists of 15 amino acids. Only the CDR3 DNA stays, 45 bases, in frame from base 1. V is cut by 3 bases and J by 5 bases, and the space between the germline ends is 13 bases.